Following are 8 T cell receptor beta chains from one sample sequenced in a study of T-cell reconstitution after alpha-beta-depleted transplantation in children. Preparation of the TCRbeta library used unique molecular identifiers. Each CDR3 protein gets one entry after TCRdb re-called the PCR reads with MiXCR. Of hundreds of thousands of distinct CDR3 sequences listed, around a sixth are singletons. The sample here was PBMCs from the stem cell graft donor, taken from the stem cell graft. The receptors shown here come from a human donor who donated a stem cell graft to a child with acute myeloid leukemia.

The chain links TRBV11-3 to TRBJ2-4; D might be TRBD2 (5 bases). Germline CDR1 and CDR2: SGHNT and YENEEA. V lost 4 bases and J lost 6, with 13 bases in between. This CDR3 has 14 residues. CDR3 in DNA: TGTGCCAGCAGCTCGTCTGGAGGTAGAAACATTCAGTACTTC. Its translation is CASSSSGGRNIQYF.

There are a few counts of this clonotype. V is TRBV7-9 and J is TRBJ2-3; TRBD2 matches at 8 bases. The CDR3 runs 14 residues. Trimming cost V 5 bases and J 8 bases; bases outside gene matches: 9. Germline V gives CDR1 SEHNR, CDR2 FQNEAQ (reference sequence). The CDR3 coding sequence is TGTGCCAGCAGCACGTCGGGGGGGGGCGGTACGCAGTATTTT. Translation gives CASSTSGGGGTQYF.

This clonotype was counted between two and nine times. This chain joins TRBV7-2 and TRBJ2-3; 10 nucleotides line up with TRBD2. Germline CDR1 SGHTA, CDR2 FQGNSA. The V and J ends lost 5 bases and 0 bases, in that order; junction bases with no gene match: 8. This CDR3 is 17 amino acids long. CDR3 in DNA: TGTGCCAGCAGCGCACGGGGGACTAGCGAAAGCACAGATACGCAGTATTTT. Translating it yields CASSARGTSESTDTQYF.

For this clonotype: Given a much more abundant clone one base away, this may be a read error. V is TRBV27 and J is TRBJ2-3; 8 nucleotides line up with TRBD2. Germline assignment: CDR1 MNHEY and CDR2 SMNVEV (reference sequence). The CDR3 has 14 residues. Here the CDR3 reads CASSSGGVTHTQYF. CDR3 nucleotide sequence: TGTGCCAGCAGTTCGGGGGGGGTCACACATACGCAGTATTTT.

At least ten counts were recorded for this clonotype. This chain joins TRBV29-1 and TRBJ2-1, with 10 bases that match TRBD1. Per the germline V gene, CDR1 is SQVTM and CDR2 is ANQGSEA. This CDR3 comprises 12 residues. V dropped 5 bases and J dropped 10; count of bases not matched to a gene: 5. The CDR3 loop is CSVRTGGGEQFF. The CDR3 coding sequence is TGCAGCGTTAGGACAGGGGGAGGCGAGCAGTTCTTC.

This clonotype was detected only a few times. The chain couples TRBV5-1 to TRBJ1-1, with D possibly TRBD1 on 6 matching bases. The CDR3 extends over 12 amino acids. CDR1 SGHRS and CDR2 YFSETQ come from the germline V gene. Trimming removed 0 bases from V and 8 bases from J, with 8 bases in between. CDR3 nucleotide sequence: TGCGCCAGCAGCTTGGTGGGACAAGAAGCTTTCTTT. This sequence encodes CASSLVGQEAFF.

This clonotype has more than one count but fewer than ten. The CDR3 DNA reads TGCGCCAGCAGCCCCATGACAGGGGAGACCCAGTACTTC. It is translated as CASSPMTGETQYF. The chain links TRBV5-1 to TRBJ2-5; 7 bases align to TRBD1. Germline-derived CDR1 and CDR2 are SGHRS and YFSETQ. CDR3 size: 13 residues. V dropped 4 bases and J dropped 5; count of bases not matched to a gene: 5.

This chain links TRBV9 with TRBJ2-3, with D perhaps TRBD2 (6 bases). The CDR3 is 15 residues long. Trimming took 3 bases from V and 2 from J, leaving 13 bases between them. Germline values: CDR1 SGDLS, CDR2 YYNGEE. CDR3 loop: CASSGAGSATDTQYF. In DNA form, the CDR3 reads TGTGCCAGCAGCGGAGCGGGCTCCGCCACAGATACGCAGTATTTT.